These 31 T cell receptor beta chains came from one sample sequenced in a study of T-cell reconstitution after alpha-beta-depleted transplantation in children. During its preparation, the TCRbeta library received unique molecular identifiers. TCRdb re-called the PCR reads through MiXCR, storing one row per CDR3 protein. The sample has about 980,000 distinct CDR3 sequences, 25% to 30% seen once. This specimen was PBMCs, mostly from graft donor cells, taken 360 days after TCRalphabeta/CD19-depleted stem cell transplant. Source of these receptors: a boy in the first two years of life who had a stem cell transplant for SCID, so the T cells may come from the graft donor.

As for this clonotype: A junction boundary mismatches the germline segment, possibly from a read error. The CDR3 loop reads CASSPQGDSYEQYF. DNA of the CDR3: TGTGCCAGCTCTCCACAGGGGGACTCCTACGAGCAGTACTTC. This chain connects TRBV18 to TRBJ2-7; the match to TRBD1 covers 8 bases. The CDR3 is 14 amino acids. Germline V gene sequence: CDR1 KGHSH, CDR2 LQKENI.

The chain carries TRBV7-8 and TRBJ1-2, with D tentatively TRBD1 (5 bases). The V end was cut by 2 bases, the J end by 8 bases, with 21 bases between. CDR1 SGHVS and CDR2 FQNEAQ come from the germline V gene. The CDR3 runs to 16 residues. The CDR3 region is CASSLTPVQGLGGYTF. In nucleotides, the CDR3 is TGTGCCAGCAGCTTAACCCCGGTCCAGGGCCTGGGGGGCTACACCTTC.

The chain links TRBV12-3 or TRBV12-4 to TRBJ1-1, with TRBD1 as a possible D gene (6 bases). Trimming took off 5 bases at V and 1 base at J, with 11 bases between the two ends. The CDR3 is 14 amino acids. CDR3 sequence reads: CASSRGQRNTEAFF. The CDR3 nucleotides read TGTGCCAGCAGTCGTGGACAGCGGAACACTGAAGCTTTCTTT.

The rearrangement uses TRBV9 and TRBJ2-1, with D unresolved. Between the trimmed V and J ends, which lost 2 bases and 0 bases, there was a span of 9 bases. The CDR3 runs to 15 residues. Germline V gene lookup returns CDR1 SGDLS and CDR2 YYNGEE. The CDR3 DNA follows: TGTGCCAGCAGCGTTTCCGAGAGCTCCTACAATGAGCAGTTCTTC. Protein sequence: CASSVSESSYNEQFF.

The chain has TRBV4-3 and TRBJ1-4; D gene ambiguous. There are 16 residues in the CDR3. In germline, CDR1 is LGHNA, CDR2 YSLEER. With 0 bases removed from V and 8 bases from J, the gap between germline ends came to 16 bases. CDR3 in DNA: TGCGCCAGCAGCCAAGATGCGGCAGGTGGTTCCGAAAAACTGTTTTTT. Its translation: CASSQDAAGGSEKLFF.

The V gene is TRBV20-1, the J gene TRBJ2-1, with D hard to call. The CDR3 extends over 11 amino acids. Deletions cut 5 bases from V and 6 bases from J, with 8 bases between. The germline V gene encodes CDR1 DFQATT and CDR2 SNEGSKA (reference sequence). This CDR3 is CSAVEFNEQFF. The CDR3 region has the DNA TGCAGTGCTGTCGAGTTCAATGAGCAGTTCTTC.

The chain is built from TRBV18 and TRBJ1-5; TRBD1 might be the D (5 bases). CDR3 length equals 18 residues. Germline V gives CDR1 KGHSH, CDR2 LQKENI. Between the trimmed V and J ends, which lost 1 base and 4 bases, there was a span of 20 bases. The CDR3: CASSPQRTRVGLNQPQHF. Written as DNA, the CDR3 is TGTGCCAGCTCACCACAGAGGACAAGGGTGGGATTGAATCAGCCCCAGCATTTT.

This clonotype was seen a handful of times. J is TRBJ2-1 and V is TRBV6-5, with 8 bases identical to TRBD1. V lost 4 bases, J lost 5 bases, and 7 bases stayed unmatched. This CDR3 comprises 15 residues. Germline CDR1 reads MNHEY; CDR2 reads SVGAGI. CDR3 region: CASSSDRGLNNEQFF. DNA of the CDR3: TGTGCCAGCAGTTCTGACAGGGGACTTAACAATGAGCAGTTCTTC.

The genes are TRBV5-1 and TRBJ2-1, with 10 positions matching TRBD1. Per the germline V gene, CDR1 is SGHRS and CDR2 is YFSETQ. The CDR3 has 14 amino acids. Trimming removed 5 bases from V and 6 bases from J; junction bases left unmatched: 5. CDR3 sequence: CASRIRTGGNEQFF. CDR3 coding DNA: TGCGCCAGCAGGATAAGGACAGGGGGCAATGAGCAGTTCTTC.

This clonotype has just a few counts. The chain couples TRBV24-1 to TRBJ2-1, with 8 bases fitting TRBD2. Germline loops: CDR1 KGHDR, CDR2 SFDVKD. The CDR3 is 18 amino acids. The ends lost 5 bases at V and 0 bases at J; junction bases unmatched: 11. Here the CDR3 reads CATSGPKGRGASYNEQFF. The DNA for the CDR3 is TGTGCCACCAGTGGACCAAAAGGGCGGGGGGCCTCCTACAATGAGCAGTTCTTC.

This sequence joins TRBV30 and TRBJ1-1; D not certain. V was shortened by 6 bases and J by 1 base, with 18 bases between the two germline ends. The germline V gene encodes CDR1 GTSNPN and CDR2 SVGIG (reference sequence). The CDR3 has 15 residues. The CDR3 here is CACSFRAASNTEAFF. The CDR3 nucleotides are TGTGCCTGCAGTTTTCGAGCGGCCTCGAACACTGAAGCTTTCTTT.

This clonotype occurred a few times. The rearrangement links TRBV9 to TRBJ2-6; possible D gene TRBD1, 5 bases. The V end lost 2 bases, the J end lost 0 bases, and 6 bases lay between the germline ends. CDR3 size: 15 residues. The germline gives CDR1 SGDLS, CDR2 YYNGEE. The CDR3 DNA is TGTGCCAGCAGCGTCCAGGGCTCTGGGGCCAACGTCCTGACTTTC. This gives the protein CASSVQGSGANVLTF.

This chain joins TRBV14 and TRBJ2-7, with 7 nucleotides matching TRBD2. The CDR3 consists of 14 residues. V shed 4 bases, J shed 6 bases, and the junction held 9 bases outside the gene matches. CDR1 and CDR2 (germline): SGHDN, FVKESK. The CDR3, as DNA: TGTGCCAGCAGCCGTGGACTAGTAGGGTTCGAGCAGTACTTC. This sequence encodes CASSRGLVGFEQYF.

The chain joins TRBV5-1 to TRBJ1-6; D is uncertain. Germline lookup yields CDR1 SGHRS and CDR2 YFSETQ. This CDR3 region has 13 residues. V lost 4 bases, J lost 9 bases, and 11 bases lay in between. CDR3 coding DNA: TGCGCCAGCAGCCCGAAAATAGGTTCACCCCTCCACTTT. Amino acid sequence: CASSPKIGSPLHF.

The CDR3 spells CASSLVSRSSRNEQFF. The CDR3, as DNA: TGTGCCAGCAGCTTGGTATCCCGATCTTCCCGTAATGAGCAGTTCTTC. The chain carries TRBV5-6 and TRBJ2-1; D is uncertain. Germline CDR1 reads SGHDT; CDR2 reads YYEEEE. The CDR3 length is 16 residues. Deletions cut 0 bases from V and 7 bases from J, with 17 bases between.

In its sample, this clonotype was seen a few times. The rearrangement links TRBV5-5 to TRBJ2-2; D may correspond to TRBD1 or TRBD2 (5 bases each). Germline-derived CDR1 and CDR2 are SGHKS and YYEKEE (reference sequence). This CDR3 has 13 amino acids. Trimming left V 6 bases short and J 7 bases short, with 13 bases between. The CDR3 DNA follows: TGTGCCAGCACCCCCAGGGAGAGCGGGGAGCTGTTTTTT. Translating it yields CASTPRESGELFF. Full variable domain (outside the CDR3, taken from reference TRBV5-5 and TRBJ2-2): DAGVTQSPTHLIKTRGQQVTLRCSPISGHKSVSWYQQVLGQGPQFIFQYYEKEERGRGNFPDRFSARQFPNYSSELNVNALLLGDSALYLCASTPRESGELFFGEGSRLTVL.

This clonotype was seen a few times. V and J are TRBV25-1 and TRBJ1-1; D perhaps matches TRBD1 (5 bases). CDR3 length equals 15 residues. The V gene's germline CDR1 is MGHDK and CDR2 SYGVNS. V dropped 2 bases and J dropped 4 bases, with 14 bases sitting between them. The CDR3 reads CASSELGTGGTEAFF. The CDR3 DNA is TGTGCCAGCAGTGAACTGGGGACGGGAGGCACTGAAGCTTTCTTT.

The V call is TRBV4-1, the J call TRBJ1-1; D is uncertain. From germline, CDR1 is MGHRA and CDR2 YSYEKL. V was shortened by 4 bases and J by 3 bases, with 12 bases between the two germline ends. The CDR3 has 14 amino acids. The CDR3 is CASSPRATDTEAFF. The CDR3 DNA sequence: TGCGCCAGCAGCCCGCGTGCGACGGACACTGAAGCTTTCTTT.

V gene TRBV12-3 or TRBV12-4 combines with J gene TRBJ2-5, with 8 bases matching TRBD1. The CDR3 length is 17 residues. The ends lost 6 bases at V and 0 bases at J; junction bases unmatched: 12. CDR3 DNA: TGTGCCAGCAGCCCTTCAGGACAGGGAACGTACCAAGAGACCCAGTACTTC. Translating gives CASSPSGQGTYQETQYF.

The chain links TRBV20-1 to TRBJ2-7, with a possible D match to TRBD1 (6 bases). In germline, CDR1 is DFQATT, CDR2 SNEGSKA (reference sequence). CDR3 length equals 15 residues. Trimming pared 5 bases from V and 2 bases from J, leaving 19 bases between. CDR3 region: CSAADSHLPTYEQYF. The CDR3 region has the DNA TGCAGTGCTGCGGACAGCCACTTACCTACCTACGAGCAGTACTTC.

The count of this clonotype is one. The CDR3 region is CASSQGLRRSQETQYF. The CDR3 DNA is TGTGCCAGCAGCCAAGGGTTACGACGAAGCCAAGAGACCCAGTACTTC. The rearrangement links TRBV3-1 to TRBJ2-5; D call uncertain. Per germline, CDR1 LGHDT and CDR2 YNNKEL (reference sequence). The CDR3 is 16 amino acids. V shed 1 base and J shed 1 base, with 13 bases lying between them.

This clonotype was seen repeatedly, ten times or more. The chain joins TRBV28 to TRBJ1-1; D possibly corresponds to TRBD1 (6 bases). The CDR3 covers 13 residues. With 3 bases removed from V and 4 bases from J, the gap between germline ends came to 9 bases. CDR1 is MDHEN, CDR2 SYDVKM, per germline. The CDR3 sequence: CASSFGQLTEAFF. The DNA of the CDR3 is TGTGCCAGCAGTTTCGGACAGCTCACTGAAGCTTTCTTT. Variable domain in full (rest from reference TRBV28 and TRBJ1-1): DVKVTQSSRYLVKRTGEKVFLECVQDMDHENMFWYRQDPGLGLRLIYFSYDVKMKEKGDIPEGYSVSREKKERFSLILESASTNQTSMYLCASSFGQLTEAFFGQGTRLTVV.

The CDR3: CASSTDPRGARDTQYF. DNA of the CDR3: TGTGCCAGCAGCACAGACCCACGGGGGGCCAGGGATACGCAGTATTTT. J is TRBJ2-3 and V is TRBV7-2; a weak D match, TRBD2 (7 bases). This CDR3 spans 16 amino acids. Germline V CDR1 and CDR2: SGHTA, FQGNSA. Trimming pared 5 bases from V and 6 bases from J, leaving 21 bases between.

The chain links TRBV12-3 or TRBV12-4 to TRBJ1-6; D gene unclear. This CDR3 is 15 amino acids long. V shed 8 bases and J shed 7 bases, with 18 bases lying between them. In DNA form, the CDR3 reads TGTGCCAGCCGACTCTTGACAACGGGCAATTCACCCCTCCACTTT. Amino acids: CASRLLTTGNSPLHF.

The J gene is TRBJ2-7, the V gene TRBV20-1, with TRBD2 matching over 7 bases. Germline assignment: CDR1 DFQATT and CDR2 SNEGSKA (reference sequence). The ends lost 5 bases at V and 0 bases at J; junction bases unmatched: 7. The CDR3 length is 14 residues. This CDR3 reads CSALKGGSSYEQYF. CDR3 DNA sequence: TGCAGTGCTCTAAAGGGAGGGAGCTCCTACGAGCAGTACTTC.

This clonotype was counted only a few times. This sequence joins TRBV7-9 and TRBJ2-2; D is unclear. Trimming shortened V by 4 bases and J by 1 base, and 10 bases separated the two germline ends. Germline V gene data show CDR1 as SEHNR and CDR2 as FQNEAQ (reference sequence). This CDR3 contains 15 residues. The CDR3 protein is CASSSWTVNTGELFF. As DNA, the CDR3 is TGTGCCAGCAGCTCCTGGACCGTGAACACCGGGGAGCTGTTTTTT.

This clonotype turned up a few times. V and J are TRBV6-5 and TRBJ1-1; 11 bases are a match to TRBD1. CDR1 MNHEY and CDR2 SVGAGI come from the germline V gene. With 2 bases clipped from V and 3 bases from J, the junction kept 2 bases outside the gene matches. This CDR3 is built from 15 residues. In nucleotides, the CDR3 is TGTGCCAGCAGTTACGGGGGACAGGGGGACACTGAAGCTTTCTTT. Translated, it gives CASSYGGQGDTEAFF.

The chain uses TRBV9 and TRBJ2-1; TRBD2 aligns across 12 bases. The CDR3 extends over 16 amino acids. Per the germline V gene, CDR1 is SGDLS and CDR2 is YYNGEE. V was clipped by 0 bases and J by 3 bases; unmatched bases: 1. As DNA, the CDR3 is TGTGCCAGCAGCGTAGTGACTAGCGGGGGCTACAATGAGCAGTTCTTC. Protein: CASSVVTSGGYNEQFF.

The chain is built from TRBV7-8 and TRBJ2-2; 7 bases fit TRBD1. Per the germline V gene, CDR1 is SGHVS and CDR2 is FQNEAQ. V lost 5 bases to trimming and J lost 1 base; unmatched junction nucleotides: 4. The CDR3 totals 15 residues. The CDR3 region is CASSKDRQNTGELFF. CDR3 nucleotide sequence: TGTGCCAGCAGCAAGGACAGGCAGAACACCGGGGAGCTGTTTTTT.

V gene TRBV20-1 combines with J gene TRBJ1-2; 8 bases agree with TRBD1. Germline CDR1 is DFQATT and CDR2 is SNEGSKA (reference sequence). The J segment lost 3 bases and the V segment lost 3 bases, leaving 6 bases of the junction unmatched. The CDR3 length is 14 residues. The CDR3 loop is CSASQGARDYGYTF. CDR3 coding DNA: TGCAGTGCTAGCCAGGGGGCGCGGGACTATGGCTACACCTTC.

The chain links TRBV6-2 or TRBV6-3 to TRBJ2-1; 10 bases map to TRBD2. Germline V gene lookup returns CDR1 MNHEY and CDR2 SVGEGT. This CDR3 has 15 amino acids. Losses at the gene ends were 6 bases for V and 6 bases for J; bases not matched to a gene: 8. In DNA, the CDR3 is TGTGCCAGCAGCCCCCTTAGCGGGGGGCGCAATGAGCAGTTCTTC. Translated: CASSPLSGGRNEQFF.